These 11 T cell receptor beta chains were sequenced from one sample in a study of cytomegalovirus exposure and HLA in healthy donors (dated by TCRdb to 2016 to 2017). Libraries came from the immunoSEQ multiplex PCR assay. Imported from immuneACCESS, the table was reduced by TCRdb to in-frame sequences with V and J called. These copies leave out some clones; in studies compared against another copy, an unresolved V gene accounts for under half, and the cause of the remainder is not known. Within this sample are fewer than 120,000 clones, with about nine tenths of them counted one time only. Together, the top ten hold approximately 1.9% of the sample. The sequencing input was PBMCs. These receptors all stem from a woman between 18 and 30 years old in good health and CMV-seronegative.

The chain couples TRBV5-1 to TRBJ1-4; possibly TRBD1 for D (6 bases). The CDR3 runs 16 residues. The V and J ends lost 3 bases and 0 bases respectively, with 12 bases between them. Germline V gene lookup returns CDR1 SGHRS and CDR2 YFSETQ. For the CDR3, the DNA is TGCGCCAGCAGCTCGGTCTCAGGGGCAACTAATGAAAAACTGTTTTTT. It yields the protein CASSSVSGATNEKLFF.

V gene TRBV7-3 combines with J gene TRBJ2-3; TRBD2 aligns across 10 bases. The germline V gene encodes CDR1 SGHTA and CDR2 FQGTGA. Trimming cost V 5 bases and J 1 base; bases outside gene matches: 9. CDR3 length: 17 amino acids. This CDR3 reads CASSPPRLAGGTDTQYF. The CDR3 DNA reads as TGTGCCAGCAGCCCACCGCGACTAGCGGGTGGCACAGATACGCAGTATTTT.

The chain uses TRBV28 and TRBJ2-2; weak D call: TRBD2 (5 bases). The ends were cut back, 4 bases at V and 0 bases at J, with 6 bases in the middle. This CDR3 comprises 14 residues. Germline V CDR1 and CDR2: MDHEN, SYDVKM. CDR3 in DNA: TGTGCCAGCAGTTGGACTGCGAACACCGGGGAGCTGTTTTTT. This gives the protein CASSWTANTGELFF.

A remark on this clone: A read error may produce the germline difference seen at one junction end. This chain connects TRBV5-1 to TRBJ2-7, with 8 nucleotides matching TRBD1. Germline values: CDR1 SGHRS, CDR2 YFSETQ. The CDR3 is 12 residues long. Here the CDR3 reads CASTLTGDEQYF. The CDR3, as DNA: TGCGCCAGCACCTTGACAGGGGACGAGCAGTACTTC.

The genes are TRBV5-4 and TRBJ2-7; 7 bases agree with TRBD1. This CDR3 contains 15 residues. Germline values: CDR1 SGHNT, CDR2 YYREEE (reference sequence). V lost 4 bases and J lost 3; bases outside the gene matches: 10. CDR3 amino acids: CASSRLDDRDYEQYF. Here the CDR3 DNA reads TGTGCCAGCAGCCGTCTCGACGACAGGGACTACGAGCAGTACTTC.

The J gene is TRBJ1-2, the V gene TRBV28, with TRBD1 as a possible D gene (6 bases). The CDR3 is 13 amino acids. Germline-derived CDR1 and CDR2 are MDHEN and SYDVKM. With 6 bases removed from V and 8 bases from J, the gap between germline ends came to 16 bases. CDR3 amino acids: CASRSTGLRGYTF. CDR3 bases: TGTGCCAGCAGATCCACAGGGCTTCGAGGCTACACCTTC.

The J gene is TRBJ2-1, the V gene TRBV10-3, with TRBD2 matching over 11 bases. CDR1 and CDR2 from the germline V gene are ENHRY and SYGVKD. This CDR3 is built from 16 residues. Unmatched junction bases numbered 7, after V lost 8 bases and J lost 1 base. CDR3 coding DNA: TGTGCCATCTCGGTAGCGGGAGGGTCGTCCTACAATGAGCAGTTCTTC. Its translation is CAISVAGGSSYNEQFF.

The gene calls are TRBV5-5 and TRBJ1-5; D not certain. V was shortened by 5 bases and J by 0 bases, with 12 bases between the two germline ends. There are 15 residues in the CDR3. Germline V CDR1 and CDR2: SGHKS, YYEKEE (reference sequence). The CDR3 spells CASSWAPDSNQPQHF. CDR3 in DNA: TGTGCCAGCAGTTGGGCCCCGGATAGCAATCAGCCCCAGCATTTT. The full variable domain, with the rest looked up from reference TRBV5-5 and TRBJ1-5, is DAGVTQSPTHLIKTRGQQVTLRCSPISGHKSVSWYQQVLGQGPQFIFQYYEKEERGRGNFPDRFSARQFPNYSSELNVNALLLGDSALYLCASSWAPDSNQPQHFGDGTRLSIL.

V and J are TRBV5-1 and TRBJ2-3, with TRBD2 matching over 9 bases. Germline CDR1 SGHRS, CDR2 YFSETQ. CDR3 length: 18 residues. Trimming took 1 base from V and 2 from J; bases not matched to a gene: 11. CDR3 amino acids: CASSLSPSGDSYTDTQYF. The CDR3 bases are TGCGCCAGCAGCTTGTCCCCTAGCGGGGACAGCTACACAGATACGCAGTATTTT.

The J gene is TRBJ2-1, the V gene TRBV27; no definite D call. V was pared by 6 bases and J by 3 bases, with 15 bases between. Germline V gene sequence: CDR1 MNHEY, CDR2 SMNVEV (reference sequence). The CDR3 is made up of 15 amino acids. The CDR3: CASSPRLGGYNEQFF. The CDR3 DNA reads as TGTGCCAGCAGCCCTAGGCTCGGCGGCTACAATGAGCAGTTCTTC.

The chain recombines TRBV6-5 with TRBJ2-7; 11 bases map to TRBD2. Germline V gene lookup returns CDR1 MNHEY and CDR2 SVGAGI. V dropped 4 bases and J dropped 2; count of bases not matched to a gene: 7. CDR3 length equals 16 residues. CDR3 region: CASSSSTSGGTYEQYF. CDR3 bases: TGTGCCAGCAGTTCTTCCACTAGCGGGGGTACCTACGAGCAGTACTTC.